This record concerns one T cell receptor (beta chain) sequence. Study processing details: By means of reference gene primer amplification, nucleated cell counts were estimated. Libraries were prepared by immunoSEQ multiplex PCR; TCRdb keeps only in-frame clonotypes and omits some of them. The D gene and trimming were derived from the DNA, and the V and J assignments and clone size from that table. Of 220,000 or so clones listed, 90% are singletons. Each participant's cohort was designated according to participant-reported clinical history. This specimen comes from a study of blood T cell repertoires in COVID-19. Overall study context: Samples came from the United States, Italy and Spain, spanning acute and convalescent COVID-19. The analysed material was cDNA or gDNA that came from T cells, B-cell-depleted T cells, or PBMCs.

Deletions cut 4 bases from V and 9 bases from J, with 16 bases between. The CDR3 extends over 14 amino acids. Germline CDR1 SEHNR, CDR2 FQNEAQ (reference sequence). The J gene is TRBJ1-5, the V gene TRBV7-9, with D possibly being TRBD1 (5 bases). Sequenced: PBMCs or T cells enriched from blood (not recorded which). The receptor comes from a man aged 25-45 years who had been exposed to COVID-19. CDR3 in amino acids: CASSSYTERGPQHF. The CDR3 bases are TGTGCCAGCAGCTCGTACACGGAAAGGGGGCCCCAGCATTTT.